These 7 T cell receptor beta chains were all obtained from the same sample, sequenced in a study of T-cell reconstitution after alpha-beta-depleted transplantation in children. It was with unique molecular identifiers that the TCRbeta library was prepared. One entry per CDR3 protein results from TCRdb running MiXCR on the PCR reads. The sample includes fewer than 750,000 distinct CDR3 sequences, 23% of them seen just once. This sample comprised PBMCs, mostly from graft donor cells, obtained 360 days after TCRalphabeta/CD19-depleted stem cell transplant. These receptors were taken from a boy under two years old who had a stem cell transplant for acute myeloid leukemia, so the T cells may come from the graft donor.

In DNA form, the CDR3 reads TGTGCCAGCAGCAAGACAGGGGGTAATCAGCCCCAGCATTTT. Protein product: CASSKTGGNQPQHF. This chain links TRBV11-2 with TRBJ1-5; 9 bases are a match to TRBD1. J lost 4 bases, V lost 5 bases, and 3 bases had no gene match. Germline V lookup: CDR1 SGHAT, CDR2 FQNNGV. The CDR3 runs 14 residues.

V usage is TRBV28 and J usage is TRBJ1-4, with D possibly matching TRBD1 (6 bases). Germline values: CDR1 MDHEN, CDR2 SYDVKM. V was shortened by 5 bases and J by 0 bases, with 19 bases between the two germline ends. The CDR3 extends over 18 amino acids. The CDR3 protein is CASSHVQGGGATNEKLFF. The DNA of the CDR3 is TGTGCCAGCAGTCACGTACAGGGAGGGGGTGCAACTAATGAAAAACTGTTTTTT.

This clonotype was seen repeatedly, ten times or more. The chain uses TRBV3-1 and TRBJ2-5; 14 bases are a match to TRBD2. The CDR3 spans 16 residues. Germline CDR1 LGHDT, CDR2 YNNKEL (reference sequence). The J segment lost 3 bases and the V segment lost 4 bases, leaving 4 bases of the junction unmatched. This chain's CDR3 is CASSRLTSGGEETQYF. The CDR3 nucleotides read TGTGCCAGCAGCCGTTTGACTAGCGGGGGGGAAGAGACCCAGTACTTC.

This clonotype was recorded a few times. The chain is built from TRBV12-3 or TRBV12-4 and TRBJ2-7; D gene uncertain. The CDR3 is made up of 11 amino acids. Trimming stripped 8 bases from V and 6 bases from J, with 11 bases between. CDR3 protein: CASAFGPEQYF. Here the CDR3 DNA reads TGTGCCAGCGCCTTTGGCCCCGAGCAGTACTTC.

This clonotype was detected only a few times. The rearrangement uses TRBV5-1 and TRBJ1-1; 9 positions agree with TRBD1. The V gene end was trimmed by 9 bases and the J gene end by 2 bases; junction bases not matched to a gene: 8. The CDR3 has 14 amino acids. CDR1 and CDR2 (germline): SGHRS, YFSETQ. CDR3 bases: TGCGCCACCCGTCCACAGGGGGCAAACACTGAAGCTTTCTTT. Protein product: CATRPQGANTEAFF.

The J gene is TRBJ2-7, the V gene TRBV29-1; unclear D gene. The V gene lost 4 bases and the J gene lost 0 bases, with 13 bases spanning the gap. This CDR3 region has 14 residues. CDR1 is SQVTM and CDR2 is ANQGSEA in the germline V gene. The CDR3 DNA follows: TGCAGCGTTGGCACAAGGTCGGGCTCCTACGAGCAGTACTTC. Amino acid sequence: CSVGTRSGSYEQYF.

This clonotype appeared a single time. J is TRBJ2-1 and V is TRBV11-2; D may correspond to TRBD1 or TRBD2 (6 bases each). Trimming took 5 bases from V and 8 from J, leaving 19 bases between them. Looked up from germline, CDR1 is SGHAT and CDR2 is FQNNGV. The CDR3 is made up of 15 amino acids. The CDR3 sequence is CASSRLSEGEDEQFF. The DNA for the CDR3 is TGTGCCAGCAGCCGCCTTTCTGAGGGGGAGGATGAGCAGTTCTTC.